The entry below describes one T cell receptor beta chain. Its antigen is currently unknown. These data are taken from a study of Ad26.COV2.S vaccination and SARS-CoV-2 variants. Study-wide context: Intramuscular Ad26.COV2.S doses were given once or twice, 56 days apart. Points from the study as a whole: Following vaccination, spike-specific CD8+ and CD4+ T cell responses reportedly exhibited substantial breadth. Similar non-spike TCR breadth was observed in recipients of vaccine and of placebo.

Treatment meaning: about 20 received Ad26.COV2.S at low or high dose, single or two shots; about 5 received placebo; per-sample allocation not given. Sampling occurred on day 63 after the first vaccine or placebo injection. The protocol was immunoSEQ multiplex PCR, while the TCRdb copy is restricted to in-frame clones and leaves out a portion. The data contain fewer than 500,000 clones, 90% of them singletons. CDR1 is MDHEN, CDR2 SYDVKM, per germline. The CDR3 length is 15 residues. The germline V and J ends were trimmed by 6 bases and 6 bases, with 18 bases remaining between them. This TCR derives from a person between 18 and 60 years old who received the Ad26.COV2.S COVID-19 vaccine or a placebo. Sequences were derived from peripheral blood, sampled in a trial of Ad26.COV2.S vaccine versus placebo. The V and J genes are TRBV28 and TRBJ1-5; tentative D call: TRBD1 (6 bases). This CDR3 is CASRPNIGGGQPQHF. CDR3 DNA sequence: TGTGCCAGCAGACCCAATATCGGGGGCGGTCAGCCCCAGCATTTT. Filled out from reference TRBV28 and TRBJ1-5, the complete variable domain reads DVKVTQSSRYLVKRTGEKVFLECVQDMDHENMFWYRQDPGLGLRLIYFSYDVKMKEKGDIPEGYSVSREKKERFSLILESASTNQTSMYLCASRPNIGGGQPQHFGDGTRLSIL.